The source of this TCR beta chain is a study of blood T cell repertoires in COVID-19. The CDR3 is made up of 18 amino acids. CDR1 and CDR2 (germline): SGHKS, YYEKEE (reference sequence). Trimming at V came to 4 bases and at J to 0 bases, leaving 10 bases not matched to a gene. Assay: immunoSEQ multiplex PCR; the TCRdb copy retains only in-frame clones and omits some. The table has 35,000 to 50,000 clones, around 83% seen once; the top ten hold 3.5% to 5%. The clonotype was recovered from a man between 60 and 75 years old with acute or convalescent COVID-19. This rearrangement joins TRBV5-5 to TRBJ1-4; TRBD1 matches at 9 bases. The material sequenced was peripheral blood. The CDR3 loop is CASSPRDRVRATNEKLFF. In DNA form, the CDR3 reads TGTGCCAGCAGCCCCCGGGACAGGGTTCGTGCAACTAATGAAAAACTGTTTTTT.